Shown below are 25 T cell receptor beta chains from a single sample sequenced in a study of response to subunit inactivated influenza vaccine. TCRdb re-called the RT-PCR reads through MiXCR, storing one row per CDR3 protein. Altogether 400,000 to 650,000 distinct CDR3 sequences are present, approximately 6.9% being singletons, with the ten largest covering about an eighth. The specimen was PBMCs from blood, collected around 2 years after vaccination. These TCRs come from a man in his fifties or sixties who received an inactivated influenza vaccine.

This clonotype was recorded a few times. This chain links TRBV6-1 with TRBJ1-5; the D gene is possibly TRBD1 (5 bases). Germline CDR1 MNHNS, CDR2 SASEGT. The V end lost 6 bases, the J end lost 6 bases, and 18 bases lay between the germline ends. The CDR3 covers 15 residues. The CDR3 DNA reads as TGTGCCAGCAGCGAGCAACAGGAGGGATTTCAGCCCCAGCATTTT. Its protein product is CASSEQQEGFQPQHF.

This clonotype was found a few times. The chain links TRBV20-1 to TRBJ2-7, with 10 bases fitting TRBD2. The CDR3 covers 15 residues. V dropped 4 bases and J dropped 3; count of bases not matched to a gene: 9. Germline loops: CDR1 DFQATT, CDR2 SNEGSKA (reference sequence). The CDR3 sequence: CSAKDSGGLYYEQYF. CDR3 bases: TGCAGTGCTAAGGATAGCGGGGGGCTATACTACGAGCAGTACTTC.

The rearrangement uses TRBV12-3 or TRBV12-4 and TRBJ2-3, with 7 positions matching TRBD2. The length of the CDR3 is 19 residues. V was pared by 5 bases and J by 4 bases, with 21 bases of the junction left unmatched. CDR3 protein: CASSALQGSREVWSDTQYF. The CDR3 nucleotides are TGTGCCAGCAGTGCCCTGCAGGGAAGCCGGGAGGTGTGGTCAGATACGCAGTATTTT.

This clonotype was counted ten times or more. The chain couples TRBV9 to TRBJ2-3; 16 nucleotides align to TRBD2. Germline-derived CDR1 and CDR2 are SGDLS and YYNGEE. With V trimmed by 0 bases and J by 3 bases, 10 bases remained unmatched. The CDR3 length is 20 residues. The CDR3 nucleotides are TGTGCCAGCAGCGTAGGCGAGGGACTAGCGGGGGGGCCTAGGACAGATACGCAGTATTTT. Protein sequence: CASSVGEGLAGGPRTDTQYF.

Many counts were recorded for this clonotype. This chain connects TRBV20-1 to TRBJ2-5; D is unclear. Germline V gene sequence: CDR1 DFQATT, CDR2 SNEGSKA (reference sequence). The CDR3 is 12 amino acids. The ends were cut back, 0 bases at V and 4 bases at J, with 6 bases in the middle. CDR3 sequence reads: CSARDLGETQYF. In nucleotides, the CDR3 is TGCAGTGCTAGAGATTTGGGAGAGACCCAGTACTTC.

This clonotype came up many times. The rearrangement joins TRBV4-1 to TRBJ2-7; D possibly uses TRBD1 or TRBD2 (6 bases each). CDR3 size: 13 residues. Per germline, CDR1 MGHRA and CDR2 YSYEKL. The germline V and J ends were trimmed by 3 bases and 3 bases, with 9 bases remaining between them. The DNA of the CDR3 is TGCGCCAGCAGCCATGAGGGGGGCTACGAGCAGTACTTC. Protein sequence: CASSHEGGYEQYF.

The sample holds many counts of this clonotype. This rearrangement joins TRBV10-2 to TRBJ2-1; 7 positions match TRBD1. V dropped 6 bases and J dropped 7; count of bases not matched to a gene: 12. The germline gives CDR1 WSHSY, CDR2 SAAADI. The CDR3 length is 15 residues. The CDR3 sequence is CASRMPRDSWNEQFF. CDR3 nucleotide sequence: TGCGCCAGCAGGATGCCCCGGGACAGTTGGAATGAGCAGTTCTTC.

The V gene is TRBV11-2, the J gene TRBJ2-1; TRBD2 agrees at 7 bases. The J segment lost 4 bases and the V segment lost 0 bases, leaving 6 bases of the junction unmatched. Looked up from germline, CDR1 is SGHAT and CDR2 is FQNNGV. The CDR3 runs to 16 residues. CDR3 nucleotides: TGTGCCAGCAGCTTAGAACGTCTAGCGGCTTACAATGAGCAGTTCTTC. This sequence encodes CASSLERLAAYNEQFF. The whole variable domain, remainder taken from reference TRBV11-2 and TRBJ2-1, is EAGVAQSPRYKIIEKRQSVAFWCNPISGHATLYWYQQILGQGPKLLIQFQNNGVVDDSQLPKDRFSAERLKGVDSTLKIQPAKLEDSAVYLCASSLERLAAYNEQFFGPGTRLTVL.

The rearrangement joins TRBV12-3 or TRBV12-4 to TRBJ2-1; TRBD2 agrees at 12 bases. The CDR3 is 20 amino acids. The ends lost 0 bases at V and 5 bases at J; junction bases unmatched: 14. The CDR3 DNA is TGTGCCAGCAGTTTAGCATATTTTACCGCGACTAGCGGGAGCGACAATGAGCAGTTCTTC. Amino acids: CASSLAYFTATSGSDNEQFF.

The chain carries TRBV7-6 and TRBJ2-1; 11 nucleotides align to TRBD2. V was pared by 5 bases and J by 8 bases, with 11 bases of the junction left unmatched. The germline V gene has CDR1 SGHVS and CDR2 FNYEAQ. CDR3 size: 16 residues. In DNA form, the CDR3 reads TGTGCCAGCAGCCCCCAGGTAGCGGGGGGGATTCATGAGCAGTTCTTC. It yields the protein CASSPQVAGGIHEQFF.

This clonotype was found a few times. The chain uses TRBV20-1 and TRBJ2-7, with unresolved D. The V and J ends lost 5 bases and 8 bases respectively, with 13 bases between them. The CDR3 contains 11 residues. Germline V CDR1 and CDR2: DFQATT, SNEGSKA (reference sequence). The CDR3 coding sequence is TGCAGTGCTCCGGACGATCGTCAGCAGTACTTC. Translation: CSAPDDRQQYF.

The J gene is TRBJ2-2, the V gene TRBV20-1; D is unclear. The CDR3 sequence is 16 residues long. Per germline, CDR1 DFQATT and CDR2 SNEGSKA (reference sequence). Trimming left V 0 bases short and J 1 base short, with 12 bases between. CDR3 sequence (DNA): TGCAGTGCTAGAGATCCGAGACTGGGGAACACCGGGGAGCTGTTTTTT. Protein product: CSARDPRLGNTGELFF.

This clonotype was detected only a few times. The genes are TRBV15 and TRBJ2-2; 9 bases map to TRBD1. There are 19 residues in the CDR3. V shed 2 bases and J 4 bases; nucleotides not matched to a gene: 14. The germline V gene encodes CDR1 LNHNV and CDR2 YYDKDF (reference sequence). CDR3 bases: TGTGCCACCAGCAGACTGACCTTACCCGGGACAGGGCCCACCGGGGAGCTGTTTTTT. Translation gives CATSRLTLPGTGPTGELFF.

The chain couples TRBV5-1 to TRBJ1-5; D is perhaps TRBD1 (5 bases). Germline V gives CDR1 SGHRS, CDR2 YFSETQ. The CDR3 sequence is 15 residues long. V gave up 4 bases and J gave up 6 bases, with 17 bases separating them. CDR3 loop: CASSPWAGSGQPQHF. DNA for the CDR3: TGCGCCAGCAGCCCATGGGCAGGGAGCGGTCAGCCCCAGCATTTT.

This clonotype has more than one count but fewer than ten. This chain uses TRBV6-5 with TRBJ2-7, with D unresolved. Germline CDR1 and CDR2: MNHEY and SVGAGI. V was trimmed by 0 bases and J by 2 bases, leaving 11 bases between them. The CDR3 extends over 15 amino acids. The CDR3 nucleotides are TGTGCCAGCAGTTACTCATGGGCAGACCCCTACGAGCAGTACTTC. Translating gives CASSYSWADPYEQYF.

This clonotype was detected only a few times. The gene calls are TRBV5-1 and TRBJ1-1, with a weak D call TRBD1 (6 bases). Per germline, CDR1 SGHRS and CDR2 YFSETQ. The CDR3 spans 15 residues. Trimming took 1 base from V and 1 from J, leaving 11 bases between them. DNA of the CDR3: TGCGCCAGCAGCTTGAGACAGACAGGGAACACTGAAGCTTTCTTT. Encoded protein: CASSLRQTGNTEAFF. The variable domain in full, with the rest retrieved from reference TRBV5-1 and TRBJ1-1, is KAGVTQTPRYLIKTRGQQVTLSCSPISGHRSVSWYQQTPGQGLQFLFEYFSETQRNKGNFPGRFSGRQFSNSRSEMNVSTLELGDSALYLCASSLRQTGNTEAFFGQGTRLTVV.

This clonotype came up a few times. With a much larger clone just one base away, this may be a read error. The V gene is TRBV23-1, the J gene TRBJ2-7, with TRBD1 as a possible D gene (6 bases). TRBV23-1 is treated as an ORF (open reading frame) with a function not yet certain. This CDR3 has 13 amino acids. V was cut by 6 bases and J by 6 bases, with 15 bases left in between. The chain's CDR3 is CASRHHGTLEQYF. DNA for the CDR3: TGCGCCAGCAGGCATCACGGGACACTCGAGCAGTACTTC.

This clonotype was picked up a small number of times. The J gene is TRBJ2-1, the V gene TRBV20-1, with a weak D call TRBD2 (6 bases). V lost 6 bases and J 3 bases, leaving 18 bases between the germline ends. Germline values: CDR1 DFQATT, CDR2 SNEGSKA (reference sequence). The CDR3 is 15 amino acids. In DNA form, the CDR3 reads TGCAGTGCAAGCCGGGGGTCCGGCCGCTACAATGAGCAGTTCTTC. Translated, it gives CSASRGSGRYNEQFF.

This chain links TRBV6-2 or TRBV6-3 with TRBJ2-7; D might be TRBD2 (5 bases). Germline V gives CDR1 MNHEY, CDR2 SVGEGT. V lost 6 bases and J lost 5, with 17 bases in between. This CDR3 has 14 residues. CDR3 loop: CASSHRRVRDEQYF. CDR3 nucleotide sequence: TGTGCCAGCAGCCATCGGCGGGTTCGCGACGAGCAGTACTTC.

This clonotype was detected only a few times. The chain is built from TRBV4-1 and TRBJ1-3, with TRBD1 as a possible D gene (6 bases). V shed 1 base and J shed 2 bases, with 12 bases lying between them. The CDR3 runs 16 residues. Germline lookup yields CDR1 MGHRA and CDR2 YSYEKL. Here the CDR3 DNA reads TGCGCCAGCAGCCAAGGACCCGGGACAACTGGAAACACCATATATTTT. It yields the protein CASSQGPGTTGNTIYF.

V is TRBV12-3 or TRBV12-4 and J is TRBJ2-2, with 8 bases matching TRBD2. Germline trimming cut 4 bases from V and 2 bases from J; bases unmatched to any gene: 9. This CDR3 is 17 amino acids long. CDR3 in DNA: TGTGCCAGCAGTTCCCTCGTAACTAGCGGTAACACCGGGGAGCTGTTTTTT. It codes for CASSSLVTSGNTGELFF.

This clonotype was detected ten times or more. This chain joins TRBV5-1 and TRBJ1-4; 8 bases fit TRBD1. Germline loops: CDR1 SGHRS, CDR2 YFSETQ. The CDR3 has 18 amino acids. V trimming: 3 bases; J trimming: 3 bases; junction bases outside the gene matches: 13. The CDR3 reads CASSSGAFRQGSNEKLFF. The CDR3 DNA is TGCGCCAGCAGCTCGGGTGCCTTCCGACAGGGGTCTAATGAAAAACTGTTTTTT.

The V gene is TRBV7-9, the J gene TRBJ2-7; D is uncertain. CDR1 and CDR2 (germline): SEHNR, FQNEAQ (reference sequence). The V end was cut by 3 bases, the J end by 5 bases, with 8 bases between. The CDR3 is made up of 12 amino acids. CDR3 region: CASSFRSDEQYF. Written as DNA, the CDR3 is TGTGCCAGCAGCTTTCGGTCTGACGAGCAGTACTTC. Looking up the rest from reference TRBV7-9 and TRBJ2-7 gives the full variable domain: DTGVSQNPRHKITKRGQNVTFRCDPISEHNRLYWYRQTLGQGPEFLTYFQNEAQLEKSRLLSDRFSAERPKGSFSTLEIQRTEQGDSAMYLCASSFRSDEQYFGPGTRLTVT.

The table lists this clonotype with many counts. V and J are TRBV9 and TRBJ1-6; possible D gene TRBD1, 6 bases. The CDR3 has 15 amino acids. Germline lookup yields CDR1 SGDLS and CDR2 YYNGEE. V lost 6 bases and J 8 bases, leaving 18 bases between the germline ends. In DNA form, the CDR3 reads TGTGCCAGCAACCCCCAAGGGGGTTCAGATTCACCCCTCCACTTT. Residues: CASNPQGGSDSPLHF.

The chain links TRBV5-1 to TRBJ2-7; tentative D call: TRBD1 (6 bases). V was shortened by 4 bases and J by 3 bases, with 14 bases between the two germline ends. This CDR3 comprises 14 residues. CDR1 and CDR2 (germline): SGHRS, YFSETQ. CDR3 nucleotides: TGCGCCAGCAGCACAGGGCAACTAGTCTACGAGCAGTACTTC. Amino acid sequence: CASSTGQLVYEQYF.